This T cell receptor beta chain was captured by sequencing in a study of cytomegalovirus exposure and HLA in healthy donors. Study-level findings and limits: The study recorded around 160 TCR beta chains that were cytomegalovirus-associated.

The CDR3 has 15 amino acids. Deletions cut 1 base from V and 2 bases from J, with 10 bases between. Looked up from germline, CDR1 is SGHDT and CDR2 is YYEEEE. Profiled with immunoSEQ multiplex PCR; TCRdb holds only in-frame clones, not every one. The sample contains a few hundred thousand clones, more than 80% of which appear only once. As concerns this clone: The antigen is undetermined.

Sequenced input: PBMCs. The sequence came from a woman between 18 and 29 years old in good health and CMV-seronegative. This chain uses TRBV5-6 with TRBJ1-5; no reliable D call. The CDR3: CASSLSGVGNQPQHF. Written as DNA, the CDR3 is TGTGCCAGCAGCTTGTCCGGGGTCGGCAATCAGCCCCAGCATTTT.